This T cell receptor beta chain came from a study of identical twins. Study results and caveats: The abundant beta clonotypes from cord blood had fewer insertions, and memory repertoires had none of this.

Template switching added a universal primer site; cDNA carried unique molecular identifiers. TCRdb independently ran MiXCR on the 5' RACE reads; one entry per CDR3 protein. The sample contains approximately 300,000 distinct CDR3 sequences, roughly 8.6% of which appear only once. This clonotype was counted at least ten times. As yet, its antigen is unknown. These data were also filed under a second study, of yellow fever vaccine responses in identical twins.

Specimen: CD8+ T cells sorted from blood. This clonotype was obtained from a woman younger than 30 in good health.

This chain's CDR3 is CASSPTGTEAFF. CDR3 coding DNA: TGTGCCAGCAGCCCGACAGGAACTGAAGCTTTCTTT. The chain couples TRBV6-5 to TRBJ1-1; D perhaps matches TRBD1 (6 bases). The germline CDR1 and CDR2 sequences are MNHEY and SVGAGI. V lost 6 bases and J 5 bases, leaving 10 bases between the germline ends. This CDR3 comprises 12 residues.